These 26 T cell receptor beta chains were sequenced from one sample in a study of cytomegalovirus exposure and HLA in healthy donors. The PCR made use of 60 Vbeta and 13 Jbeta primers. Assay: immunoSEQ multiplex PCR; the TCRdb copy retains only in-frame clones and omits some. Of roughly 120,000 clones listed, around three quarters were seen once; the top ten hold roughly 2%. Sequenced: PBMCs. These TCRs come from a man aged 18 to 29 in good health and CMV-seronegative.

This clone was found once. The chain has TRBV9 and TRBJ2-5; D unclear. Judging by the DNA end, TRBJ2-7 fits better; the J call may be wrong. From germline, CDR1 is SGDLS and CDR2 YYNGEE. This CDR3 is built from 10 residues. In nucleotides, the CDR3 is TGTGCCAGCAGCGTCTACGAGCAGTACTTC. Amino acids: CASSVYEQYF.

The gene calls are TRBV27 and TRBJ1-2; TRBD1 matches at 7 bases. There are 18 residues in the CDR3. V was clipped by 5 bases and J by 0 bases; unmatched bases: 15. Germline lookup yields CDR1 MNHEY and CDR2 SMNVEV (reference sequence). The CDR3 DNA is TGTGCCAGCAGTCTCCACGGACAGGAGGGGACAACTAACTATGGCTACACCTTC. Translating it yields CASSLHGQEGTTNYGYTF.

The chain recombines TRBV5-4 with TRBJ2-1; D unresolved. Trimming shortened V by 7 bases and J by 6 bases, and 14 bases separated the two germline ends. The CDR3 loop spans 13 amino acids. Germline CDR1 and CDR2: SGHNT and YYREEE (reference sequence). CDR3 nucleotide sequence: TGTGCCAGCTCTTCGGGTTCCCCCAATGAGCAGTTCTTC. Translation gives CASSSGSPNEQFF.

CDR3 in amino acids: CASSLAEGVETQYF. CDR3 coding DNA: TGTGCCAGCAGCTTAGCGGAGGGAGTGGAGACCCAGTACTTC. V usage is TRBV7-9 and J usage is TRBJ2-5; maybe TRBD2 (6 bases). The germline CDR1 and CDR2 sequences are SEHNR and FQNEAQ (reference sequence). V shed 0 bases and J shed 5 bases, with 10 bases lying between them. This CDR3 comprises 14 residues. The full variable domain, completed using reference TRBV7-9 and TRBJ2-5, is DTGVSQNPRHKITKRGQNVTFRCDPISEHNRLYWYRQTLGQGPEFLTYFQNEAQLEKSRLLSDRFSAERPKGSFSTLEIQRTEQGDSAMYLCASSLAEGVETQYFGPGTRLLVL.

This chain joins TRBV6-5 and TRBJ1-4; D is uncertain. Germline CDR1 is MNHEY and CDR2 is SVGAGI. Deletions cut 0 bases from V and 3 bases from J, with 11 bases between. The CDR3 runs 16 residues. The CDR3 loop reads CASSYSSGRSNEKLFF. The CDR3 DNA reads as TGTGCCAGCAGTTACTCGAGCGGGAGGTCTAATGAAAAACTGTTTTTT.

The V and J genes are TRBV5-4 and TRBJ2-7; 8 bases align to TRBD2. The CDR3 is 16 amino acids. The germline V gene has CDR1 SGHNT and CDR2 YYREEE (reference sequence). V lost 0 bases to trimming and J lost 4 bases; unmatched junction nucleotides: 9. CDR3 DNA sequence: TGTGCCAGCAGCTTGGCTGTCGGGAGGGCCACTTACGAGCAGTACTTC. Translated: CASSLAVGRATYEQYF.

The chain joins TRBV19 to TRBJ2-7; possible D gene TRBD1, 5 bases. The germline V gene encodes CDR1 LNHDA and CDR2 SQIVND (reference sequence). The ends were cut back, 7 bases at V and 5 bases at J, with 12 bases in the middle. The CDR3 length is 12 residues. CDR3 region: CASTPRVDEQYV. The DNA for the CDR3 is TGTGCCAGTACCCCCAGGGTCGACGAGCAGTACGTC.

The genes are TRBV5-1 and TRBJ2-7, with TRBD2 identical over 7 bases. J lost 2 bases, V lost 4 bases, and 6 bases had no gene match. The CDR3 loop spans 14 amino acids. From germline, CDR1 is SGHRS and CDR2 YFSETQ. The CDR3 nucleotides read TGCGCCAGCAGCCGGACCCGGGGGGCCTACGAGCAGTACTTC. Translated, it gives CASSRTRGAYEQYF.

CDR3 nucleotide sequence: TGTGCCAGCAGTTCAGCGGGTTCCAATCAGCCCCAGCATTTT. This codes for CASSSAGSNQPQHF. V is TRBV28 and J is TRBJ1-5; the D is unclear. The ends were cut back, 4 bases at V and 3 bases at J, with 10 bases in the middle. Germline CDR1 and CDR2: MDHEN and SYDVKM. This CDR3 comprises 14 residues.

This chain links TRBV11-1 with TRBJ2-5; 7 bases are a match to TRBD2. V was clipped by 1 base and J by 2 bases; unmatched bases: 4. The CDR3 spans 15 residues. The germline gives CDR1 SGHAT, CDR2 FQDESV (reference sequence). CDR3 bases: TGTGCCAGCAGCTTAGGGTCTAGCGGTCAAGAGACCCAGTACTTC. It translates to CASSLGSSGQETQYF.

This chain joins TRBV2 and TRBJ2-3; 9 positions agree with TRBD2. The J segment lost 0 bases and the V segment lost 5 bases, leaving 9 bases of the junction unmatched. The germline V gene encodes CDR1 SNHLY and CDR2 FYNNEI. The CDR3 contains 17 residues. CDR3 bases: TGTGCCAGCAGTCTACTCCTGACTAGCGGAAGCACAGATACGCAGTATTTT. Translating gives CASSLLLTSGSTDTQYF.

This clone was seen only a few times. CDR3 sequence: CASSSRSSGANVLTF. In DNA, the CDR3 is TGTGCCAGCAGCTCGAGATCCTCTGGGGCCAACGTCCTGACTTTC. This chain connects TRBV13 to TRBJ2-6, with D hard to call. Trimming pared 4 bases from V and 0 bases from J, leaving 7 bases between. CDR1 is PRHDT and CDR2 is FYEKMQ in the germline V gene (reference sequence). CDR3 length: 15 amino acids.

The chain has TRBV4-1 and TRBJ2-7, with D unresolved. The germline V and J ends were trimmed by 1 base and 0 bases, with 19 bases remaining between them. The CDR3 sequence is 18 residues long. CDR1 MGHRA and CDR2 YSYEKL come from the germline V gene. This CDR3 is CASSQGLIRRGSSYEQYF. CDR3 DNA: TGCGCCAGCAGCCAAGGTTTGATTCGTCGCGGATCCTCCTACGAGCAGTACTTC.

The chain links TRBV7-6 to TRBJ2-5; 7 bases map to TRBD1. There are 16 residues in the CDR3. The germline CDR1 and CDR2 sequences are SGHVS and FNYEAQ. With V trimmed by 0 bases and J by 1 base, 5 bases remained unmatched. The CDR3 bases are TGTGCCAGCAGCTTAGCAGGGGGCGCATCCCAAGAGACCCAGTACTTC. Translated: CASSLAGGASQETQYF. The full variable domain, completed using reference TRBV7-6 and TRBJ2-5, is GAGVSQSPRYKVTKRGQDVALRCDPISGHVSLYWYRQALGQGPEFLTYFNYEAQQDKSGLPNDRFSAERPEGSISTLTIQRTEQRDSAMYRCASSLAGGASQETQYFGPGTRLLVL.

The chain employs TRBV5-1 and TRBJ2-1, with 9 bases matching TRBD2. This CDR3 region has 15 residues. V trimming: 4 bases; J trimming: 5 bases; junction bases outside the gene matches: 7. Per the germline V gene, CDR1 is SGHRS and CDR2 is YFSETQ. CDR3 sequence (DNA): TGCGCCAGCAGCCCGGGTAGCGGGAGCGACAATGAGCAGTTCTTC. The encoded protein is CASSPGSGSDNEQFF.

The gene calls are TRBV7-9 and TRBJ2-7; D unresolved. The CDR3 loop spans 12 amino acids. Trimming pared 1 base from V and 6 bases from J, leaving 7 bases between. CDR1 and CDR2 from the germline V gene are SEHNR and FQNEAQ (reference sequence). The CDR3 sequence: CASSLESGEQYF. In DNA, the CDR3 is TGTGCCAGCAGCTTAGAATCGGGCGAGCAGTACTTC. Complete variable domain (other parts from reference TRBV7-9 and TRBJ2-7): DTGVSQNPRHKITKRGQNVTFRCDPISEHNRLYWYRQTLGQGPEFLTYFQNEAQLEKSRLLSDRFSAERPKGSFSTLEIQRTEQGDSAMYLCASSLESGEQYFGPGTRLTVT.

The chain uses TRBV18 and TRBJ2-7; 13 bases match TRBD2. The CDR3 totals 16 residues. V lost 3 bases and J lost 3; bases outside the gene matches: 5. CDR1 KGHSH and CDR2 LQKENI come from the germline V gene. Here the CDR3 reads CASSPGLAGELYEQYF. Written as DNA, the CDR3 is TGTGCCAGCTCACCCGGACTAGCGGGAGAACTCTACGAGCAGTACTTC.

The chain uses TRBV7-3 and TRBJ2-3; D is unresolved. The CDR3 is 14 residues long. Between the trimmed V and J ends, which lost 4 bases and 0 bases, there was a span of 8 bases. CDR1 is SGHTA and CDR2 is FQGTGA in the germline V gene. The CDR3 sequence is CASSSIESTDTQYF. CDR3 coding DNA: TGTGCCAGCAGCTCCATAGAGAGCACAGATACGCAGTATTTT.

The rearrangement links TRBV5-1 to TRBJ2-1, with 10 bases aligning to TRBD2. The CDR3 runs to 15 residues. Trimming cost V 4 bases and J 4 bases; bases outside gene matches: 5. Germline CDR1 reads SGHRS; CDR2 reads YFSETQ. CDR3 region: CASSATSGVYNEQFF. For the CDR3, the DNA is TGCGCCAGCAGCGCTACTAGCGGGGTTTACAATGAGCAGTTCTTC.

The gene calls are TRBV29-1 and TRBJ1-2; TRBD1 aligns across 7 bases. V gave up 4 bases and J gave up 7 bases; unmatched junction bases: 15. Germline V lookup: CDR1 SQVTM, CDR2 ANQGSEA. The CDR3 totals 15 residues. The CDR3 region has the DNA TGCAGCGTTGGGGGGGCTATCTTTTCAGGGGGTGGCTACACCTTC. Translated, it gives CSVGGAIFSGGGYTF.

The rearrangement links TRBV30 to TRBJ1-5; the match to TRBD1 covers 8 bases. Germline CDR1 is GTSNPN and CDR2 is SVGIG (reference sequence). J lost 6 bases, V lost 2 bases, and 3 bases had no gene match. This CDR3 is 13 amino acids long. In DNA, the CDR3 is TGTGCCTGGAGTCCCAGGGGGCTTCAGCCCCAGCATTTT. Translation gives CAWSPRGLQPQHF.

The rearrangement joins TRBV30 to TRBJ2-7; D possibly corresponds to TRBD2 (6 bases). The CDR3 has 13 amino acids. The germline gives CDR1 GTSNPN, CDR2 SVGIG (reference sequence). V dropped 3 bases and J dropped 5 bases, with 14 bases sitting between them. The CDR3 loop is CAWSLGGSDEQYV. The CDR3 nucleotides are TGTGCCTGGAGCCTCGGGGGTTCGGACGAGCAGTACGTC.

The chain recombines TRBV27 with TRBJ1-1, with TRBD1 as a possible D gene (6 bases). V lost 7 bases and J 1 base, leaving 19 bases between the germline ends. CDR1 is MNHEY and CDR2 is SMNVEV in the germline V gene (reference sequence). The CDR3 loop spans 16 amino acids. CDR3 sequence reads: CASTASGGQWNTEAFF. The CDR3 nucleotides read TGTGCCAGCACCGCGAGCGGGGGGCAGTGGAACACTGAAGCTTTCTTT.

This chain uses TRBV2 with TRBJ2-4; TRBD2 is a possible D gene (5 bases). This CDR3 has 10 residues. Germline-derived CDR1 and CDR2 are SNHLY and FYNNEI. Trimming shortened V by 4 bases and J by 15 bases, and 10 bases separated the two germline ends. The CDR3 region is CASSANGVYF. The CDR3 coding sequence is TGTGCCAGCAGTGCGAACGGGGTGTACTTC.

This clone appeared once. The rearrangement joins TRBV7-7 to TRBJ2-5; TRBD1 matches at 9 bases. Germline values: CDR1 SSHAT, CDR2 FNYEAQ (reference sequence). The CDR3 sequence is 16 residues long. The V segment lost 0 bases and the J segment 4 bases; nucleotides outside the gene matches: 6. As DNA, the CDR3 is TGTGCCAGCAGCTTAGCGACAGGGGGGGATTCAGAGACCCAGTACTTC. Its translation: CASSLATGGDSETQYF. The complete variable domain, with remaining parts taken from reference TRBV7-7 and TRBJ2-5, reads GAGVSQSPRYKVTKRGQDVTLRCDPISSHATLYWYQQALGQGPEFLTYFNYEAQPDKSGLPSDRFSAERPEGSISTLTIQRTEQRDSAMYRCASSLATGGDSETQYFGPGTRLLVL.

This sequence joins TRBV5-1 and TRBJ1-4; TRBD1 is a possible D gene (6 bases). The CDR3 runs to 19 residues. V was shortened by 4 bases and J by 4 bases, with 26 bases between the two germline ends. Germline V gene data show CDR1 as SGHRS and CDR2 as YFSETQ. The CDR3 is CASSPGVVSGGSINEKLFF. The CDR3 bases are TGCGCCAGCAGCCCGGGGGTTGTTTCGGGGGGCTCTATTAATGAAAAACTGTTTTTT. The full variable domain, completed using reference TRBV5-1 and TRBJ1-4, is KAGVTQTPRYLIKTRGQQVTLSCSPISGHRSVSWYQQTPGQGLQFLFEYFSETQRNKGNFPGRFSGRQFSNSRSEMNVSTLELGDSALYLCASSPGVVSGGSINEKLFFGSGTQLSVL.